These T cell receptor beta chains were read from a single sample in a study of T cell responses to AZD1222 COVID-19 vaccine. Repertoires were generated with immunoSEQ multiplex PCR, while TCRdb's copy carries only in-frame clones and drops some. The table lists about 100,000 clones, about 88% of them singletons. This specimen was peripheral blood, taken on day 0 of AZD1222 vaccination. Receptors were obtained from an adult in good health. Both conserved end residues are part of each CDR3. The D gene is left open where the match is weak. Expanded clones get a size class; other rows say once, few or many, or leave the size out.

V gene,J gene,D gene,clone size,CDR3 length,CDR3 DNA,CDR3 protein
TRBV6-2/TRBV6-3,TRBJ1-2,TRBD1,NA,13,TGTGCCAGCAGTCGGACAGGCAATCGAGGCTACACCTTC,CASSRTGNRGYTF
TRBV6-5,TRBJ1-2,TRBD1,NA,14,TGTGCCAGCAGACAACCGGGACAGGGTAGCGGCTACACCTTC,CASRQPGQGSGYTF
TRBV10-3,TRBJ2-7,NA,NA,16,TGTGCCATCAGTGGGACTGGACCCGACAGCTCCTACGAGCAGTACTTC,CAISGTGPDSSYEQYF
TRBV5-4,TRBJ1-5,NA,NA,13,TGTGCCAGCAGCTCGGGAGAGAATCAGCCCCAGCATTTT,CASSSGENQPQHF
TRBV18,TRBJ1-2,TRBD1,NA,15,TGTGCCAGCTCACCACCGAGCCAGGGGGAGAGTGGCTACACCTTC,CASSPPSQGESGYTF
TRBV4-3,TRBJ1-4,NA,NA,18,TGCGCCAGCAGCCAAGAGATCCGTGGCGGGACGGCTAATGAAAAACTGTTTTTT,CASSQEIRGGTANEKLFF
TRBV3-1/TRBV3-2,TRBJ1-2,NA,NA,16,TGTGCCAGCAGCCGGGAAAGTGCGGGGGCTGACTATGGCTACACCTTC,CASSRESAGADYGYTF
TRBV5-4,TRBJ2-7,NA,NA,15,TGTGCCAGCAGCCCCGAGACTGGACCTACCTACGAGCAGTACTTC,CASSPETGPTYEQYF
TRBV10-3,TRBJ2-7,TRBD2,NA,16,TGTGCCATCAGTGAGCCCCGACTAGCGGGGCCCCGCGAGCAGTACTTC,CAISEPRLAGPREQYF
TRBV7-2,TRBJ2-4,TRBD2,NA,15,TGTGCCAGCAGCCGGGAGGCGGGAGGCCGTGTCATTCAGTACTTC,CASSREAGGRVIQYF
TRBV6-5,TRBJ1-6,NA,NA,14,TGTGCCAGCAGCCGACAGGTGTTTAATTCACCCCTCCACTTT,CASSRQVFNSPLHF
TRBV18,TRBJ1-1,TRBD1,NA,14,TGTGCCAGCTCAGGGGACAGGGGGCGCGTCGAAGCTTTCTTT,CASSGDRGRVEAFF
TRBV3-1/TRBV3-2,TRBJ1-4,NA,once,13,TGTGCCAGCAGCCAAGAAGGTTATGAAAAACTGTTTTTT,CASSQEGYEKLFF
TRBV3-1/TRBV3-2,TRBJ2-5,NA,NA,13,TGTGCCAGCAGCCAAGATTCGATGAGGAGGTTAGACTTC,CASSQDSMRRLDF